This T cell receptor (beta chain) derives from a study of cytomegalovirus exposure and HLA in healthy donors. Findings of the study overall: Productive status was seen about 90% or about 30% of the time for most TCR beta V segments in an earlier analysis. Most subjects had HLA-A and HLA-B alleles reportedly predicted accurately by TCR beta sequences.

PCR primers comprised 60 Vbeta and 13 Jbeta primers. The assay was immunoSEQ multiplex PCR, and TCRdb's table has in-frame clones only and misses some. This table holds about 160,000 clones, approximately 80% found once. Germline V gene data show CDR1 as MNHEY and CDR2 as SMNVEV (reference sequence). There are 17 residues in the CDR3. The trim removed 2 bases at V and 1 base at J, leaving 9 bases unmatched. This clone turned up a few times. Its antigen is undetermined. This chain joins TRBV27 and TRBJ1-1, with TRBD1 matching 8 bases. This receptor was identified in a man between 18 and 29 years old in good health and CMV-seropositive. Sequencing was carried out using PBMCs. CDR3 amino acids: CASSLAQGATQNTEAFF. In nucleotides, the CDR3 is TGTGCCAGCAGTTTAGCCCAGGGGGCGACCCAGAACACTGAAGCTTTCTTT.